The clone carrying this T cell receptor beta chain was counted a few times. Antigen unknown. The CDR3 spans 16 residues. V lost 4 bases, J lost 2 bases, and 10 bases stayed unmatched. Germline CDR1 SGHRS, CDR2 YFSETQ. The data were obtained in a study of T cell responses to AZD1222 COVID-19 vaccine. The overall study: Some second doses came at about 4 weeks and others at about 12 weeks; these were pooled.

The study's findings and limits: As reported, nearly half of all spike-specific TCRs target variant regions that are unmutated. Recipients of two AZD1222 doses showed rising Spike-specific TCR breadth and depth. The donor cohort was predominantly white British with a female majority, and clonal diversity may have been underestimated.

TCRdb keeps only in-frame clones here, not all; method: immunoSEQ multiplex PCR. This sample yields about 100,000 clones, of which roughly 89% are seen a single time; 15% belongs to the top ten. The sample consisted of peripheral blood, taken on day 0 of AZD1222 vaccination. The TCR was taken from an adult in good health. The V call is TRBV5-1, the J call TRBJ1-1; TRBD1 aligns across 8 bases. The chain's CDR3 is CASSTAGTGLNTEAFF. DNA for the CDR3: TGCGCCAGCAGCACGGCCGGGACAGGACTAAACACTGAAGCTTTCTTT. The variable domain in full, completed from reference TRBV5-1 and TRBJ1-1, reads KAGVTQTPRYLIKTRGQQVTLSCSPISGHRSVSWYQQTPGQGLQFLFEYFSETQRNKGNFPGRFSGRQFSNSRSEMNVSTLELGDSALYLCASSTAGTGLNTEAFFGQGTRLTVV.